This T cell receptor (beta chain) was documented in a study of T cell responses to AZD1222 COVID-19 vaccine. The data were produced by immunoSEQ multiplex PCR, yet TCRdb's version contains in-frame clones alone and is incomplete. The sample contains roughly 120,000 clones, more than 75% of which appear only once. From germline, CDR1 is LGHDT and CDR2 YNNKEL (reference sequence). Trimming left V 1 base short and J 7 bases short, with 16 bases between. The CDR3 is made up of 15 amino acids. Sequenced material: peripheral blood, taken 28 days after the second AZD1222 dose. V gene TRBV3-1 (or the pseudogene TRBV3-2) combines with J gene TRBJ1-2; D is unresolved. The clonotype comes from an adult who received the AZD1222 COVID-19 vaccine. CDR3 DNA: TGTGCCAGCAGCCAAGTCGGACGGATCAGGAGTGGCTACACCTTC. Translated, it gives CASSQVGRIRSGYTF.